This T cell receptor beta chain was sequenced in a study of T cells after yellow fever vaccination (dated by TCRdb to the late 2010s). Regarding the study in general: The SMART-Seq v4 Ultra Low Input RNA kit was used to prepare libraries from fractions with low cell numbers. Bulk TCR alpha and beta repertoires were sequenced longitudinally to track T-cell clones before and after primary and booster YFV17D yellow fever vaccination. Blood samples were taken at several timepoints before and after primary and secondary immunization, and bulk PBMC replicates and cell subsets were isolated. Two healthy male donors made up the cohort, one aged 18 to 30 years and the other aged 30 to 40 years. What the work shows at the level of the full study, not this receptor alone: Because the study included only a couple of donors, the extent to which the findings can be generalized is limited. Because abundant contaminating clonotypes from the bulk population could be contained in FACS-sorted repertoires, computational filtering was required. A small share of clonotypes was detected in both CD4 and CD8 compartments, with the overlap likely arising from convergent recombination. After the booster, most of the clones that had expanded following primary vaccination were detected again (roughly 96% of CD4 and around 87% of CD8), which suggests that memory was broadly maintained. The secondary T-cell response was weaker than the primary response but faster, peaking on day 5 instead of day 15.

The label giving this sample's treatment or condition can be read as: live attenuated yellow fever vaccine strain. At each blood-draw timepoint, two biological replicates of bulk PBMCs were obtained. PBMCs were isolated from peripheral blood using a standard Ficoll-Paque protocol. RNA was extracted with TriZol from bulk PBMCs, CD4 and CD8 fractions, and dextramer-positive and dextramer-negative fractions. On this clonotype itself: Its recognized antigen is unknown. Per-base quality was not reported, and no clone a single base away is much larger than it.

The germline V gene provides CDR1 SGHTA and CDR2 FQGNSA. V gives up 1 base and J gives up 2 bases, and the segment between their germline ends measures 7 bases. The CDR3, from cysteine to phenylalanine, totals 14 residues. Left in the record is the CDR3 DNA by itself, 42 bases read in frame from the first base. TCR cDNA was made using 5'RACE template switching, a step that added a universal primer site and unique molecular identifiers. Priming of cDNA synthesis was performed from both the TCR alpha and TCR beta constant segments. Two PCR steps were used to amplify libraries, with sample barcodes and sequencing adapters being added in the second step. Sequencing of the libraries was done on either Illumina HiSeq 2500 (2x100 bp) or NovaSeq (2x150 bp). As for the authors' bioinformatics: Demultiplexing of reads and collapsing into UMI consensus sequences were performed with MIGEC, and V(D)J alignment was carried out with MiXCR. Using edgeR on replicate PBMC samples, clonotypes were called vaccine-responding if FDR was below 0.01 and the log2 fold change was above 5 up to day 15. Each bulk clonotype received a CD4 or CD8 identity based on whether the sequenced CD4 or CD8 repertoire contained that clonotype at higher abundance. Using fastp trimming at Q25 and MiXCR clonotype assembly, TCRdb reanalyzed the public sequencing data and kept in-frame beta chains. Rows are combined by CDR3 protein, so each entry shows the most common genes and DNA. What appears here as the V and J calls and clone size reflects TCRdb's work, not the paper's. The sample contains some 350,000 distinct CDR3 sequences, roughly 10% of them found a single time. The ten largest clonotypes hold roughly 18% of the sample.

The rearrangement combines TRBV7-2 with TRBJ2-3; a confident D gene designation cannot be given. The sample was PBMCs, taken on the day of the first yellow fever vaccination. The sequence was obtained from a man aged 18 to 29 who received the YFV17D yellow fever vaccine. The DNA reads TGTGCCAGCAGCTTAGATCCGATCACAGATACGCAGTATTTT. The encoded protein is CASSLDPITDTQYF.